The sequence of this T cell receptor beta chain was determined in a study of neurological immune-mediated disorders. This clonotype occurred many times. V lost 4 bases and J 1 base, leaving 10 bases between the germline ends. The CDR3 extends over 15 amino acids. Per germline, CDR1 SGHNT and CDR2 YENEEA. TCRdb reprocessed the 5' RACE reads via MiXCR and lists one record per CDR3 protein. Seen here are 30,000 or so distinct CDR3 sequences, approximately 4% observed once, and the top ten hold roughly 25%. The chain uses TRBV11-3 and TRBJ2-2, with TRBD1 as a possible D gene (6 bases). This clonotype originated in a woman in her thirties or forties in good health. The sequencing input was CD4+ T cells from blood. CDR3 in DNA: TGTGCCAGCAGCTCCTACAGGGAGAACACCGGGGAGCTGTTTTTT. Its translation is CASSSYRENTGELFF.